This TCR beta chain was sequenced in a study of blood T cells in healthy people across ages. A J-beta primer mix and a sample-barcoded 5' primer were used in a second PCR of about 6 to 12 cycles. TCRdb fed the 5' RACE reads into MiXCR, producing one record per CDR3 protein. The table shows roughly 2 million distinct CDR3 sequences, with 49% occurring only once. This receptor was obtained from a woman aged 40 to 50 in good health. The sample consisted of blood.

Written as DNA, the CDR3 is TGTGCCATCAGGATGACAGGGCTGAACACTGAAGCTTTCTTT. This translates into CAIRMTGLNTEAFF. This chain joins TRBV10-3 and TRBJ1-1, with TRBD1 matching 7 bases. The CDR3 extends over 14 amino acids. Germline values: CDR1 ENHRY, CDR2 SYGVKD. The junction had 4 bases not matched to a gene; V was cut back by 6 bases and J by 0 bases.